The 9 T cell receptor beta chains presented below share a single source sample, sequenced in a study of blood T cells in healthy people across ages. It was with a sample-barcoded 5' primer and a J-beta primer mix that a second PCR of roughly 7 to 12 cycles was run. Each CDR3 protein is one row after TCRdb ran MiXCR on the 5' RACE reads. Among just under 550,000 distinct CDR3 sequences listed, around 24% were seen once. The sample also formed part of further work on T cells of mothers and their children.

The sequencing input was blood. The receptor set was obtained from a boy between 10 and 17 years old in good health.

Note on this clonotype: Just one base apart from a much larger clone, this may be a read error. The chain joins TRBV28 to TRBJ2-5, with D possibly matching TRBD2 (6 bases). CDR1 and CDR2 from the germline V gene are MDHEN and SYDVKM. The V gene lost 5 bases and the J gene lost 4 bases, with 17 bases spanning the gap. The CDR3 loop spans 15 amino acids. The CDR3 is CASSLETRPGETQYF. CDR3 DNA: TGTGCCAGCAGTCTAGAGACTAGGCCCGGAGAGACCCAGTACTTC.

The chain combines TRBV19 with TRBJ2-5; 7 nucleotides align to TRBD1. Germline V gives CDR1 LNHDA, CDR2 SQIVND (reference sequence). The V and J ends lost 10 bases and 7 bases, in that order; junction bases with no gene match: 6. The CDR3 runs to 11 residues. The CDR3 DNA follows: TGTGCCACCGAGGGGGCTGGGACCCAGTACTTC. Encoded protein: CATEGAGTQYF.

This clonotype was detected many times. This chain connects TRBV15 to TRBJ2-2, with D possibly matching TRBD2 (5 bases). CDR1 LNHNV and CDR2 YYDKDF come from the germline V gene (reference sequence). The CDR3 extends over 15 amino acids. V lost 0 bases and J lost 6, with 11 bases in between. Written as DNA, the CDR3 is TGTGCCACCAGCAGAGATGGAGGATCAGCCGGGGAGCTGTTTTTT. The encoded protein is CATSRDGGSAGELFF.

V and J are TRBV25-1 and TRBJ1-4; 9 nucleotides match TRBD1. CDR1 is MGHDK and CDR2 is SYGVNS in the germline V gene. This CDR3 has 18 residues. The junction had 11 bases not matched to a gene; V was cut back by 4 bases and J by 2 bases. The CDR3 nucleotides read TGTGCCAGCAGTGCCTTGGGACAGGGAACCGCGACTAATGAAAAACTGTTTTTT. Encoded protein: CASSALGQGTATNEKLFF.

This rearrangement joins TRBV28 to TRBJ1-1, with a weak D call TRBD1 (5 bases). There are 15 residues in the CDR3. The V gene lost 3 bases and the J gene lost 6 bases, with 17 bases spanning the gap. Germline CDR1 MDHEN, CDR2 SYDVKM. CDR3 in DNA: TGTGCCAGCAGTTTTTCTGGGACCCCTGGGGCTGAAGCTTTCTTT. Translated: CASSFSGTPGAEAFF. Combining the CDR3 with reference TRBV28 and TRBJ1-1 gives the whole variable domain DVKVTQSSRYLVKRTGEKVFLECVQDMDHENMFWYRQDPGLGLRLIYFSYDVKMKEKGDIPEGYSVSREKKERFSLILESASTNQTSMYLCASSFSGTPGAEAFFGQGTRLTVV.

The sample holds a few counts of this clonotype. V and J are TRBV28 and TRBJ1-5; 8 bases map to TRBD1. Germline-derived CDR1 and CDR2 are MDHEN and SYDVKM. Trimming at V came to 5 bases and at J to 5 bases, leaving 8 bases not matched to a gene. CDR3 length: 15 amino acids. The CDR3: CASSPRTGWDQPQHF. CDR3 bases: TGTGCCAGCAGTCCAAGGACAGGGTGGGATCAGCCCCAGCATTTT. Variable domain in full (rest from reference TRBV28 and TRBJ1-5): DVKVTQSSRYLVKRTGEKVFLECVQDMDHENMFWYRQDPGLGLRLIYFSYDVKMKEKGDIPEGYSVSREKKERFSLILESASTNQTSMYLCASSPRTGWDQPQHFGDGTRLSIL.

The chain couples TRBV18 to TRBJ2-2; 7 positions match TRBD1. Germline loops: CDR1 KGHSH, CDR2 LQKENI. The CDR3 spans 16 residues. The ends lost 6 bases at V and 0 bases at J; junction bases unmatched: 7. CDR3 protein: CASSSQGNANTGELFF. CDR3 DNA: TGTGCCAGCTCCTCACAGGGGAACGCGAACACCGGGGAGCTGTTTTTT.

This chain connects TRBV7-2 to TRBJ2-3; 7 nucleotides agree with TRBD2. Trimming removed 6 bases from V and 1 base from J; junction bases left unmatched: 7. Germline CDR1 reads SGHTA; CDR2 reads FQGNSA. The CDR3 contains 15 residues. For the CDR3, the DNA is TGTGCCAGCAGTCAAGGGGCGGGGGGCACAGATACGCAGTATTTT. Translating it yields CASSQGAGGTDTQYF.

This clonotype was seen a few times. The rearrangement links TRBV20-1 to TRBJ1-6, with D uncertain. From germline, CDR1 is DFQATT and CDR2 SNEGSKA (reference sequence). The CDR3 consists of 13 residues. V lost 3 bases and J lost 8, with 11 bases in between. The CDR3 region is CSASRAADSPLHF. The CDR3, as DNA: TGCAGTGCTAGCCGGGCCGCGGATTCACCCCTCCACTTT.